These 8 T cell receptor beta chains were sequenced from one sample in a study of beta chain features in type 1 diabetes. Every bit of the isolated RNA underwent reverse transcription, so sequencing read expressed TCRB transcripts. Profiling relied on immunoSEQ multiplex PCR, and the TCRdb table lists in-frame clones only, not all of them. The sample has 250,000 to 350,000 clones, approximately 15% seen once. Sequencing was done on a sample of central memory CD4+ T cells from blood. These receptors originate from a man aged 25-45 years in good health.

This clone has a handful of counts. The CDR3 coding sequence is TGTGCCAGCAGCTTAGGCGGACCCCGCCTAGGGACCCAGTACTTC. It encodes CASSLGGPRLGTQYF. This chain links TRBV7-7 with TRBJ2-5, with D unresolved. In germline, CDR1 is SSHAT, CDR2 FNYEAQ (reference sequence). The CDR3 is made up of 15 amino acids. The V and J ends lost 1 base and 7 bases respectively, with 16 bases between them.

The gene calls are TRBV6-6 and TRBJ2-7; TRBD1 matches at 8 bases. This CDR3 has 15 amino acids. Germline V gene lookup returns CDR1 MNHNY and CDR2 SVGAGI (reference sequence). V was pared by 5 bases and J by 3 bases, with 9 bases of the junction left unmatched. The CDR3 spells CASSETGVRVYEQYF. CDR3 DNA: TGTGCCAGCAGTGAGACAGGGGTACGGGTCTACGAGCAGTACTTC.

The table lists this clone with a few counts. This chain connects TRBV6-1 to TRBJ1-1; no definite D call. The V end lost 2 bases, the J end lost 2 bases, and 12 bases lay between the germline ends. Germline V CDR1 and CDR2: MNHNS, SASEGT. The CDR3 has 15 residues. The CDR3 region is CASSEIAQINTEAFF. In DNA form, the CDR3 reads TGTGCCAGCAGTGAAATAGCGCAAATTAACACTGAAGCTTTCTTT.

V usage is TRBV30 and J usage is TRBJ1-5; 9 bases fit TRBD1. After removal of 8 bases from V and 7 bases from J, the junction contained 12 bases not matched to a gene. The CDR3 spans 14 residues. The V gene's germline CDR1 is GTSNPN and CDR2 SVGIG (reference sequence). CDR3 nucleotides: TGTGCCCTCTCGAGAACAGGGGGCAGCCAGCCCCAGCATTTT. Translation gives CALSRTGGSQPQHF.

This clone turned up a few times. The CDR3 DNA reads as TGTGCCAGCAGCCTATTTTCTGGGACTAGCCGAGGGCCAGATACGCAGTATTTT. Its protein product is CASSLFSGTSRGPDTQYF. The J gene is TRBJ2-3, the V gene TRBV7-9, with TRBD2 matching 9 bases. With 5 bases clipped from V and 4 bases from J, the junction kept 16 bases outside the gene matches. This CDR3 contains 18 residues. The germline V gene has CDR1 SEHNR and CDR2 FQNEAQ (reference sequence).

The rearrangement uses TRBV29-1 and TRBJ2-2, with D perhaps TRBD1 or TRBD2 (5 bases each). Germline V gene sequence: CDR1 SQVTM, CDR2 ANQGSEA. V was clipped by 4 bases and J by 6 bases, with 12 bases between them. The CDR3 has 13 amino acids. DNA for the CDR3: TGCAGCGTTGGCGCCGGGGCCGCCGGGGAGCTGTTTTTT. Encoded protein: CSVGAGAAGELFF.

The table lists this clone with a few counts. J is TRBJ2-7 and V is TRBV14; D is undetermined. CDR3 size: 14 residues. CDR1 is SGHDN and CDR2 is FVKESK in the germline V gene. The ends were cut back, 1 base at V and 9 bases at J, with 16 bases in the middle. CDR3: CASSQGPGFLGQYF. CDR3 bases: TGTGCCAGCAGCCAAGGGCCCGGGTTCTTGGGGCAGTACTTC.

The chain combines TRBV28 with TRBJ2-5; 8 bases are shared with TRBD1. With 5 bases clipped from V and 5 bases from J, the junction kept 7 bases outside the gene matches. CDR1 and CDR2 (germline): MDHEN, SYDVKM. This CDR3 region has 14 residues. This CDR3 reads CASSHRQGFETQYF. CDR3 bases: TGTGCCAGCAGTCATCGACAGGGGTTTGAGACCCAGTACTTC.